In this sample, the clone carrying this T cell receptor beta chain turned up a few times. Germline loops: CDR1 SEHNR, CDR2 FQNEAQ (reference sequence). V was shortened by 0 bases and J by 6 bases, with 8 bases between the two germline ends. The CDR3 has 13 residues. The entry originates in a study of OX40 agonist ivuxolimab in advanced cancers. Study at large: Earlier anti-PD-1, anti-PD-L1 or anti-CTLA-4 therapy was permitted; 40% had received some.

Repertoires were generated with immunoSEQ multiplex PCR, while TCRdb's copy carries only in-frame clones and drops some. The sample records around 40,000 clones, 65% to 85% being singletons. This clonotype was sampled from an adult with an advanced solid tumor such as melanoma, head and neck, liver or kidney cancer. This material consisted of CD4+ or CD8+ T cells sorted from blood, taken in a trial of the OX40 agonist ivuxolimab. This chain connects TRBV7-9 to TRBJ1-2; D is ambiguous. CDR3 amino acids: CASSLAQSNGYTF. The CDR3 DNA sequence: TGTGCCAGCAGCTTAGCACAGTCTAATGGCTACACCTTC.